Below, 2 T cell receptor beta chains from the same sample are listed, as sequenced in a study of glioma-infiltrating T cells. Using RNA template, CDR3s of TCR alpha and beta were amplified with iRepertoire arm-PCR. TCRdb fed the multiplex PCR reads into MiXCR, producing one record per CDR3 protein. Of fewer than 500,000 distinct CDR3 sequences in the sample, 41% were seen once. Sequencing input: glioma tissue, nonneoplastic brain tissue, or PBMCs (not recorded which). These receptors were collected from a human donor with low-grade glioma or glioblastoma, undergoing nonglioma brain surgery, or in good health (not recorded which).

The rearrangement uses TRBV18 and TRBJ2-5; TRBD1 matches at 7 bases. From germline, CDR1 is KGHSH and CDR2 LQKENI. Losses at the gene ends were 4 bases for V and 4 bases for J; bases not matched to a gene: 3. This CDR3 is 13 amino acids long. The CDR3 nucleotides are TGTGCCAGCTCACGTGACAGGGCAGAGACCCAGTACTTC. Its translation: CASSRDRAETQYF. The whole variable domain, remainder taken from reference TRBV18 and TRBJ2-5, is NAGVMQNPRHLVRRRGQEARLRCSPMKGHSHVYWYRQLPEEGLKFMVYLQKENIIDESGMPKERFSAEFPKEGPSILRIQQVVRGDSAAYFCASSRDRAETQYFGPGTRLLVL.

This clonotype appeared many times. V is TRBV18 and J is TRBJ2-5; TRBD1 agrees at 7 bases. Germline CDR1 and CDR2: KGHSH and LQKENI. With V trimmed by 3 bases and J by 5 bases, 9 bases remained unmatched. The CDR3 runs to 15 residues. As DNA, the CDR3 is TGTGCCAGCTCACCCGGGACAGTCATCGTTGAGACCCAGTACTTC. The encoded protein is CASSPGTVIVETQYF.